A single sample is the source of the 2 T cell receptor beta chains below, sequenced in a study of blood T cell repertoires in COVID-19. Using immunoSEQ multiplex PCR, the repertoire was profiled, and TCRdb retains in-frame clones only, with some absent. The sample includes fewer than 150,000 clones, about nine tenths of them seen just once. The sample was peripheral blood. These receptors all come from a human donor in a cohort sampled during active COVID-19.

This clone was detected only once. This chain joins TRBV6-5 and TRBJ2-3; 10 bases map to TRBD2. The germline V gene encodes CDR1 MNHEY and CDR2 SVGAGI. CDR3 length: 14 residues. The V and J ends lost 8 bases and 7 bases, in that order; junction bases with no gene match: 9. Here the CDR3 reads CASALAGVENTQYF. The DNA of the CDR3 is TGTGCCAGCGCGCTAGCGGGAGTTGAAAATACGCAGTATTTT.

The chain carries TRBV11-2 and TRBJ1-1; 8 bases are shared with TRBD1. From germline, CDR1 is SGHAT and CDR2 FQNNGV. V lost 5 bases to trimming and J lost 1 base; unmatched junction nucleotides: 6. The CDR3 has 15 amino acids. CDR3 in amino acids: CASSPTTGANTEAFF. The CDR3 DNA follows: TGTGCCAGCAGCCCCACGACAGGGGCGAACACTGAAGCTTTCTTT.